Below, one T cell receptor (beta chain) is given with its context. No antigen is known for it. With 60 Vbeta and 13 Jbeta primers, the PCR was carried out. Assay: immunoSEQ multiplex PCR; the TCRdb copy retains only in-frame clones and omits some. The ten top clones account for approximately 8.8%, within a sample of 45,000 or so clones. These data originate in a study of cytomegalovirus exposure and HLA in healthy donors. General study results and limits: There were over 150 TCR beta chains listed as cytomegalovirus-associated. TCR beta sequences reportedly predicted the HLA-A and HLA-B alleles of most subjects accurately. Later analysis demonstrated an association between a missense DCLRE1C variant and TCR beta V- and J-gene trimming.

V lost 9 bases and J lost 0, with 18 bases in between. Germline CDR1 is LGHNT and CDR2 is FRNRAP. The CDR3 has 15 residues. The sample consisted of PBMCs. The chain has TRBV12-5 and TRBJ2-7, with D uncertain. The source of this sequence is a male donor in good health and CMV-seronegative. CDR3 sequence reads: CASLHPGSSSYEQYF. CDR3 DNA: TGTGCTAGCCTGCATCCCGGGTCTTCCTCCTACGAGCAGTACTTC.